These T cell receptor beta chains were read from a single sample in a study of blood T cell repertoires in COVID-19. Sequencing was performed with immunoSEQ multiplex PCR; in TCRdb, only in-frame clones are kept and a portion is missing. This sample has about 320,000 clones; 90% occur once, and the top ten carry 2.6%. Material: PBMCs or T cells enriched from blood (not recorded which). The receptors stem from a man aged 60 to 75 who had recovered from COVID-19. CDR3s leave out the opening cysteine and the closing phenylalanine or tryptophan. D genes are given only for firm matches.

v_call: TRBV29-1; j_call: TRBJ2-7; d_call: NA; cdr3_aa: SVVEYEQY
v_call: TRBV7-9; j_call: TRBJ2-7; d_call: NA; cdr3_aa: ASTSGVAYEQY
v_call: TRBV2; j_call: TRBJ2-7; d_call: NA; cdr3_aa: ASSEGGSVFYEQY
v_call: TRBV6-5; j_call: TRBJ1-5; d_call: NA; cdr3_aa: ASSFDTSNQPQH
v_call: TRBV7-5; j_call: TRBJ2-1; d_call: NA; cdr3_aa: ARSKDIEQF
v_call: TRBV19; j_call: TRBJ2-3; d_call: NA; cdr3_aa: ASNNGGPDTQY
v_call: TRBV9; j_call: TRBJ2-5; d_call: NA; cdr3_aa: ASSAPGVETQY
v_call: TRBV7-9; j_call: TRBJ2-1; d_call: NA; cdr3_aa: ASSSLLAQPRGNYNEQF
v_call: TRBV29-1; j_call: TRBJ1-5; d_call: NA; cdr3_aa: SVGEGVGQPQH
v_call: TRBV5-1; j_call: TRBJ1-1; d_call: NA; cdr3_aa: ASSLAPSGSLNTEAF
v_call: TRBV6-1; j_call: TRBJ2-3; d_call: TRBD2; cdr3_aa: ASSGILSGGTDTQY
v_call: TRBV19; j_call: TRBJ1-2; d_call: NA; cdr3_aa: ASSGQGWGYT
v_call: TRBV19; j_call: TRBJ2-1; d_call: NA; cdr3_aa: ASSRGVRGNEQF
v_call: TRBV3-1/TRBV3-2; j_call: TRBJ2-2; d_call: TRBD1; cdr3_aa: ASSLGTGTGELF
v_call: TRBV19; j_call: TRBJ2-1; d_call: NA; cdr3_aa: ASSIGGVGEQF
v_call: TRBV9; j_call: TRBJ1-3; d_call: NA; cdr3_aa: ASSPGDTLSGNTIY
v_call: TRBV9; j_call: TRBJ2-7; d_call: TRBD2; cdr3_aa: ASSEGGIAGEQY
v_call: TRBV19; j_call: TRBJ1-2; d_call: NA; cdr3_aa: ASTGGGAPGYGYT
v_call: TRBV5-6; j_call: TRBJ2-2; d_call: TRBD2; cdr3_aa: ASRPTLAGGQTGELF
v_call: TRBV6-5; j_call: TRBJ1-3; d_call: TRBD1; cdr3_aa: ASRTGYAGNTIY